This T cell receptor (beta chain) stems from a study of neurological immune-mediated disorders. Study-wide results and caveats: None of the CDR3 amino acid sequences found in expanded clones was shared across subjects. This suggests that the TCR-beta repertoires were private in all groups. The level of TCR clonal expansion was highest in patients with HTLV-1-associated myelopathy and lowest in multiple sclerosis, where it fell below the level seen in healthy controls.

Time point indicated: longitudinal time-point 3. V trimming: 5 bases; J trimming: 7 bases; junction bases outside the gene matches: 9. The V gene's germline CDR1 is MDHEN and CDR2 SYDVKM. This CDR3 spans 15 amino acids. With 10-nucleotide random UMIs, 5'RACE was used to make the cDNA. TCRdb independently ran MiXCR on the 5' RACE reads; one entry per CDR3 protein. The sample yields approximately 47,000 distinct CDR3 sequences, less than 15% seen once. A note on this clonotype: The antigen remains unidentified.

This receptor was identified in a young man in good health. The sample was PBMCs. V usage is TRBV28 and J usage is TRBJ1-5; TRBD1 matches 9 bases. CDR3: CASSPIGTGWQPQHF. CDR3 nucleotides: TGTGCCAGCAGTCCCATCGGGACAGGGTGGCAGCCCCAGCATTTT.